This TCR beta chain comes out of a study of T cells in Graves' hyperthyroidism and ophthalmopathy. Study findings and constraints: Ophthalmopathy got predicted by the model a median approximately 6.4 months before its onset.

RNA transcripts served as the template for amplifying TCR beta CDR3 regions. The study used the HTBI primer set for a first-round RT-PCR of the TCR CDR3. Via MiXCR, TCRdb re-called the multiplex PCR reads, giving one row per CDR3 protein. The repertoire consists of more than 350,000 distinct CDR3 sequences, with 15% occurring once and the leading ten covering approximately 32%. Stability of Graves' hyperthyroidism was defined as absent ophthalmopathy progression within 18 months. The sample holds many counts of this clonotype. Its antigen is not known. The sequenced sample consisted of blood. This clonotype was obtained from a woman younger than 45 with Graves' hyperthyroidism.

The CDR3 bases are TGTGCCAGCAGCTTTCGCCCGGGCGGGAGAATCGAGACCCAGTACTTC. This sequence encodes CASSFRPGGRIETQYF. The chain combines TRBV7-8 with TRBJ2-5, with TRBD2 identical over 7 bases. The germline CDR1 and CDR2 sequences are SGHVS and FQNEAQ. With 3 bases clipped from V and 5 bases from J, the junction kept 12 bases outside the gene matches. This CDR3 contains 16 residues.